These T cell receptor beta chains were read from a single sample in a study of spatial heterogeneity in lung cancer. A single record per CDR3 protein comes from TCRdb applying MiXCR to the 5' RACE reads. The table includes roughly 8,000 distinct CDR3 sequences, 5% to 6.5% detected once. The source material was PBMCs, sampled at surgery. The receptors derive from a male donor with early-stage non-small cell lung cancer. Each CDR3 is given with its conserved first and last residue. Fields, in order: CDR3 length, V gene, D gene, CDR3 protein. D genes are given only for firm matches.

cdr3_length: 13; v_call: TRBV2; d_call: .; cdr3_aa: CASTQPGVREQYF
cdr3_length: 15; v_call: TRBV7-2; d_call: TRBD2; cdr3_aa: CASRSGGATYNEQFF
cdr3_length: 14; v_call: TRBV29-1; d_call: .; cdr3_aa: CSVEGGSGLNIQYF
cdr3_length: 15; v_call: TRBV5-5; d_call: .; cdr3_aa: CASSPKGSLNTEAFF
cdr3_length: 12; v_call: TRBV11-3; d_call: TRBD2; cdr3_aa: CASSPGGGEQFF
cdr3_length: 14; v_call: TRBV7-9; d_call: TRBD2; cdr3_aa: CASSGTSGFYEQYF
cdr3_length: 15; v_call: TRBV28; d_call: .; cdr3_aa: CASAGGQGYTDTQYF
cdr3_length: 15; v_call: TRBV28; d_call: .; cdr3_aa: CASSPRGSHVNEQFF
cdr3_length: 14; v_call: TRBV18; d_call: .; cdr3_aa: CASSPGTNQETQYF
cdr3_length: 14; v_call: TRBV6-6; d_call: .; cdr3_aa: CASSPTTANTEAFF
cdr3_length: 15; v_call: TRBV7-9; d_call: TRBD1; cdr3_aa: CASSPPGTGGHEQFF
cdr3_length: 14; v_call: TRBV11-2; d_call: .; cdr3_aa: CASSPGRGRQPQHF
cdr3_length: 14; v_call: TRBV28; d_call: TRBD1; cdr3_aa: CASRPRDRGETQYF
cdr3_length: 15; v_call: TRBV4-1; d_call: .; cdr3_aa: CASSHSASRVDTQYF
cdr3_length: 15; v_call: TRBV4-3; d_call: .; cdr3_aa: CASSQGRDISYEQYF
cdr3_length: 16; v_call: TRBV11-1; d_call: .; cdr3_aa: CASSVWGGPATDTQYF
cdr3_length: 14; v_call: TRBV19; d_call: .; cdr3_aa: CASSPKGGTTEAFF
cdr3_length: 15; v_call: TRBV11-2; d_call: TRBD1; cdr3_aa: CASSYRTGRNTEAFF
cdr3_length: 15; v_call: TRBV2; d_call: .; cdr3_aa: CASSWGVGGTDTQYF
cdr3_length: 18; v_call: TRBV27; d_call: .; cdr3_aa: CASRIAGSAASGANVLTF
cdr3_length: 13; v_call: TRBV2; d_call: TRBD1; cdr3_aa: CASRGTGGYIQYF
cdr3_length: 17; v_call: TRBV29-1; d_call: TRBD1; cdr3_aa: CSVPLDRAGVNTGELFF
cdr3_length: 15; v_call: TRBV7-9; d_call: TRBD1; cdr3_aa: CASSLRTGANYGYTF
cdr3_length: 14; v_call: TRBV27; d_call: TRBD1; cdr3_aa: CASSSQRGRQPQHF
cdr3_length: 15; v_call: TRBV9; d_call: TRBD1; cdr3_aa: CASSASGQVSYEQYF
cdr3_length: 11; v_call: TRBV28; d_call: .; cdr3_aa: CASSWTYEQYF
cdr3_length: 14; v_call: TRBV7-9; d_call: TRBD1; cdr3_aa: CASSWDRGPYGYTF
cdr3_length: 14; v_call: TRBV3-1; d_call: .; cdr3_aa: CASSRLGRPYEQYF
cdr3_length: 11; v_call: TRBV9; d_call: .; cdr3_aa: CASSEGDTQYF
cdr3_length: 13; v_call: TRBV19; d_call: .; cdr3_aa: CASSIVDGDTQYF
cdr3_length: 14; v_call: TRBV20-1; d_call: .; cdr3_aa: CSASSGERNNEQFF
cdr3_length: 13; v_call: TRBV10-3; d_call: .; cdr3_aa: CAISGSLYNEQFF
cdr3_length: 12; v_call: TRBV7-2; d_call: .; cdr3_aa: CASSPYNQPQHF
cdr3_length: 15; v_call: TRBV2; d_call: TRBD2; cdr3_aa: CASRGGDYSAGELFF
cdr3_length: 13; v_call: TRBV30; d_call: TRBD2; cdr3_aa: CAWALATYNEQFF
cdr3_length: 16; v_call: TRBV18; d_call: TRBD2; cdr3_aa: CASSPPTSGGINEQFF
cdr3_length: 17; v_call: TRBV19; d_call: TRBD1; cdr3_aa: CASSIATAGTGGTEAFF
cdr3_length: 14; v_call: TRBV12-5; d_call: .; cdr3_aa: CASGRIQGNTEAFF
cdr3_length: 17; v_call: TRBV15; d_call: .; cdr3_aa: CATSRGITGGSGQPQHF
cdr3_length: 15; v_call: TRBV6-5; d_call: .; cdr3_aa: CASSYSRALNTEAFF
cdr3_length: 16; v_call: TRBV30; d_call: TRBD2; cdr3_aa: CAWRKAGGPLGETQYF
cdr3_length: 15; v_call: TRBV7-2; d_call: .; cdr3_aa: CASSLRRGRTDTQYF
cdr3_length: 13; v_call: TRBV7-2; d_call: .; cdr3_aa: CASSHDRNSPLHF
cdr3_length: 16; v_call: TRBV7-9; d_call: TRBD2; cdr3_aa: CASSVIAGGPGNEQFF
cdr3_length: 16; v_call: TRBV28; d_call: .; cdr3_aa: CASSFRRGSSGNTIYF
cdr3_length: 16; v_call: TRBV14; d_call: TRBD1; cdr3_aa: CASSRDRRMRRETQYF
cdr3_length: 17; v_call: TRBV10-3; d_call: TRBD1; cdr3_aa: CAISESETGGYNSPLHF
cdr3_length: 15; v_call: TRBV7-9; d_call: TRBD2; cdr3_aa: CASSLEGSGRNEQFF
cdr3_length: 13; v_call: TRBV4-1; d_call: .; cdr3_aa: CASSQDREREQFF
cdr3_length: 15; v_call: TRBV18; d_call: .; cdr3_aa: CASSTDTLRNQPQHF
cdr3_length: 16; v_call: TRBV12-5; d_call: TRBD1; cdr3_aa: CASGPGTALGNQPQHF